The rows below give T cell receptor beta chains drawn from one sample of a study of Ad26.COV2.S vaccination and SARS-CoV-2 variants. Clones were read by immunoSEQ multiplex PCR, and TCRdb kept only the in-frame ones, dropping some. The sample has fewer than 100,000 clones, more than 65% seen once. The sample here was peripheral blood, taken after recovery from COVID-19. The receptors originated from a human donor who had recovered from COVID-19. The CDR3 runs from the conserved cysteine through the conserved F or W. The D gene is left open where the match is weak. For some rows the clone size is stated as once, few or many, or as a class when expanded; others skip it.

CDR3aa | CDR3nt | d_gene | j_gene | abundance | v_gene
CATSRDDRTGKVETQYF | TGTGCCACCAGCAGAGATGACCGGACAGGGAAGGTAGAGACCCAGTACTTC | TRBD1 | TRBJ2-5 | . | TRBV15
CASSSHDSYEQYF | TGTGCCAGCAGTAGCCACGACTCCTACGAGCAGTACTTC | . | TRBJ2-7 | . | TRBV28
CASSNREQSTEAFF | TGTGCCAGTAGTAATCGCGAGCAGAGCACTGAAGCTTTCTTT | . | TRBJ1-1 | once | TRBV19
CASSLLESAEAFF | TGTGCCAGCAGTTTACTCGAGTCAGCCGAAGCTTTCTTT | . | TRBJ1-1 | once | TRBV12-3/TRBV12-4
CASSVRRDPGGDTQYF | TGTGCCAGCAGCGTTAGACGGGACCCAGGAGGAGATACGCAGTATTTT | . | TRBJ2-3 | . | TRBV9
CASSIQGGWMNTEAFF | TGTGCCAGTAGTATACAGGGAGGCTGGATGAACACTGAAGCTTTCTTT | . | TRBJ1-1 | few | TRBV19
CASSLYGETGSYEQYF | TGCGCCAGCAGCTTGTATGGGGAGACAGGGTCCTACGAGCAGTACTTC | TRBD1 | TRBJ2-7 | . | TRBV5-1
CATSDQRQGRSEQFF | TGTGCCACCAGTGACCAGAGACAGGGGAGAAGTGAGCAGTTCTTC | TRBD1 | TRBJ2-1 | . | TRBV24-1
CASSMAGQLDYEQYF | TGTGCCAGTAGTATGGCTGGACAGCTAGACTACGAGCAGTACTTC | . | TRBJ2-7 | . | TRBV19
CSVEMGDEQFF | TGCAGCGTGGAGATGGGGGATGAGCAGTTCTTC | . | TRBJ2-1 | . | TRBV29-1
CASSLVLAGINEQFF | TGCGCCAGCAGCTTGGTACTAGCGGGGATAAATGAGCAGTTCTTC | TRBD2 | TRBJ2-1 | . | TRBV5-1
CASSHRRTSGRARTGELFF | TGTGCCAGTAGCCACCGTCGGACTAGCGGGAGGGCAAGGACCGGGGAGCTGTTTTTT | TRBD2 | TRBJ2-2 | . | TRBV19
CASSQAGGSYNEQFF | TGCGCCAGCAGCCAGGCGGGAGGGTCTTACAATGAGCAGTTCTTC | TRBD2 | TRBJ2-1 | once | TRBV4-3
CSVELPSGSQQTQYF | TGCAGCGTTGAATTGCCTAGCGGGAGCCAGCAGACCCAGTACTTC | TRBD2 | TRBJ2-5 | few | TRBV29-1
CSASGTGRIVVNTEAFF | TGCAGTGCTAGTGGGACAGGGAGGATAGTGGTGAACACTGAAGCTTTCTTT | TRBD1 | TRBJ1-1 | . | TRBV20-1
CASSSAGRESDTQYF | TGTGCCAGCAGTTCAGCGGGACGCGAGTCAGATACGCAGTATTTT | TRBD2 | TRBJ2-3 | . | TRBV27
CASSDSAGLYEQYF | TGTGCCAGCAGTGATTCTGCGGGACTCTACGAGCAGTACTTC | . | TRBJ2-7 | . | TRBV2
CASSLNQNTGELFF | TGCGCCAGCAGTCTTAACCAGAACACCGGGGAGCTGTTTTTT | . | TRBJ2-2 | . | TRBV23-1
CASSLDRVEQFF | TGTGCCAGCAGTTTAGACAGGGTTGAGCAGTTCTTC | . | TRBJ2-1 | . | TRBV12-3/TRBV12-4
CASSLVVDYNSPLHF | TGTGCCAGCAGCTTAGTTGTAGACTATAATTCACCCCTCCACTTT | . | TRBJ1-6 | . | TRBV7-2
CASSQFLPGTSGSRGRYF | TGTGCCAGCAGTCAATTTCTTCCGGGGACTAGCGGGAGTAGAGGACGATACTTC | TRBD2 | TRBJ2-7 | . | TRBV6-2/TRBV6-3
CASRLTDRLGEQYF | TGTGCCAGCAGGCTAACGGACAGGTTGGGCGAGCAGTACTTC | TRBD1 | TRBJ2-7 | . | TRBV28
CASSLGGGGGSGSPLHF | TGTGCCAGCAGTTTAGGGGGCGGGGGCGGCAGCGGCTCACCCCTCCACTTT | . | TRBJ1-6 | medium-sized | TRBV27
CASSYLPPDYTDTQYF | TGTGCCAGCAGTTACCTACCGCCCGACTACACAGATACGCAGTATTTT | . | TRBJ2-3 | . | TRBV6-2/TRBV6-3
CASTARQTYEQYF | TGTGCCAGCACCGCTAGACAGACTTACGAGCAGTACTTC | . | TRBJ2-7 | . | TRBV6-5
CASSTSKVNEQYF | TGCGCCAGCAGCACGTCCAAGGTTAACGAGCAGTACTTC | . | TRBJ2-7 | . | TRBV5-1
CASSDGGNTEAFF | TGCGCCAGCTCGGATGGGGGGAACACTGAAGCTTTCTTT | . | TRBJ1-1 | . | TRBV10-1
CASCKGFQETQYF | TGTGCCAGCTGTAAGGGGTTCCAAGAGACCCAGTACTTC | . | TRBJ2-5 | once | TRBV7-2
CASSESTTGNTEAFF | TGCGCCAGCAGTGAGTCAACTACAGGGAACACTGAAGCTTTCTTT | . | TRBJ1-1 | . | TRBV10-1
CASSLQGAFGYTF | TGTGCCAGTAGTTTGCAGGGGGCGTTTGGCTACACCTTC | TRBD1 | TRBJ1-2 | . | TRBV19
CASSLPMDRFTEAFF | TGTGCCAGCAGCTTACCCATGGACCGCTTCACTGAAGCTTTCTTT | . | TRBJ1-1 | . | TRBV5-8
CASSALAGTKNIQYF | TGCGCCAGCAGCGCACTAGCGGGAACCAAAAACATTCAGTACTTC | TRBD2 | TRBJ2-4 | . | TRBV5-1
CASSQSSGNTIYF | TGTGCCAGCAGCCAATCCTCTGGAAACACCATATATTTT | . | TRBJ1-3 | . | TRBV3-1/TRBV3-2
CASSLTSGRETQYF | TGTGCCAGCAGTTTAACTAGCGGGCGGGAGACCCAGTACTTC | TRBD2 | TRBJ2-5 | once | TRBV28
CASSFSGGTNTQYF | TGTGCCAGCAGTTTTTCAGGGGGCACAAATACGCAGTATTTT | TRBD1 | TRBJ2-3 | few | TRBV27
CASSNGQTSNQPQHF | TGTGCCAGCAGCAATGGACAAACGAGCAATCAGCCCCAGCATTTT | . | TRBJ1-5 | . | TRBV2
CASKPGQGAPNEQFF | TGTGCCAGTAAACCGGGACAGGGGGCACCGAATGAGCAGTTCTTC | TRBD1 | TRBJ2-1 | once | TRBV9
CASSFYDRGHGYTF | TGTGCCAGCAGCTTCTACGACAGGGGGCATGGCTACACCTTC | TRBD1 | TRBJ1-2 | few | TRBV7-8
CASTGGTSGRTDTQYF | TGTGCCAGCACGGGGGGGACTAGCGGGAGGACTGATACGCAGTATTTT | TRBD2 | TRBJ2-3 | . | TRBV5-4
CASSFADRVGNQPQHF | TGCGCCAGCAGTTTTGCAGATAGGGTAGGGAATCAGCCCCAGCATTTT | . | TRBJ1-5 | . | TRBV10-2
CASSLQQGPNEKLFF | TGCGCCAGCAGCTTACAACAGGGACCTAATGAAAAACTGTTTTTT | . | TRBJ1-4 | . | TRBV5-1
CASSLVFGTASYEQYF | TGCGCCAGCAGCTTGGTTTTCGGGACAGCCTCCTACGAGCAGTACTTC | TRBD1 | TRBJ2-7 | . | TRBV5-1
CASRGLAEGGNEQFF | TGTGCCAGCAGGGGACTAGCGGAGGGGGGCAATGAGCAGTTCTTC | TRBD2 | TRBJ2-1 | . | TRBV6-6
CASSLEGPIEQYF | TGTGCCAGCAGCTTAGAAGGCCCTATCGAGCAGTACTTC | . | TRBJ2-7 | few | TRBV7-2
CASSPPGLAGAGEQYF | TGTGCCAGCAGCCCCCCGGGACTAGCGGGAGCCGGCGAGCAGTACTTC | TRBD2 | TRBJ2-7 | . | TRBV7-2